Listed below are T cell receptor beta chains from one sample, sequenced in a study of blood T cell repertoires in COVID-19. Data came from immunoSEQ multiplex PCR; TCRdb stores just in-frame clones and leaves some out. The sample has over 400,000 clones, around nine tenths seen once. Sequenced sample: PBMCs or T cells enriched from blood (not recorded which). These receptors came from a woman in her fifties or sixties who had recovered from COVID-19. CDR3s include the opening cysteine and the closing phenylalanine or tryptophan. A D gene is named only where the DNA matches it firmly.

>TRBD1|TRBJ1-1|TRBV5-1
CASSFLTGAEAFF
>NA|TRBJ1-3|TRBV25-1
CASSESGVVDESTIYF
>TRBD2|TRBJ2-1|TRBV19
CASSTGGGSNEQFF
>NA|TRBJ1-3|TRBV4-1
CASSPGYPLTRSGNTIYF
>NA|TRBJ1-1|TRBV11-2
CASSLDAHTEAFF
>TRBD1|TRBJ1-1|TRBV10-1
CASSRTGVGTEAFF
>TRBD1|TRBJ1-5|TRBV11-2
CASSLTGDNQPQHF
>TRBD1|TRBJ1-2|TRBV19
CASSMTGRRYGYTF
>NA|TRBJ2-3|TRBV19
CASSISGGGPDTQYF
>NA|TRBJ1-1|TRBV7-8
CASSFVVQINTEAFF
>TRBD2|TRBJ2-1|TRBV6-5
CASSYRGGYRRFF
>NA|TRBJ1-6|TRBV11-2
CASSLKGVGGGSPLHF
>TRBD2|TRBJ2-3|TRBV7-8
CASSPTGGSTDTQYF
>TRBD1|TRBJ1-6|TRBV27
CASSSGTGSPLHF
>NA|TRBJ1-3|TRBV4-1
CASSQVRDRTPSGNTIYF
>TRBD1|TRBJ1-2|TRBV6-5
CASTPGGTGSYGYTF
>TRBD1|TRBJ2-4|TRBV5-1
CASSLETGSYRGAKNIQYF
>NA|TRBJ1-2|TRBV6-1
CASSEQQGYYGYTF
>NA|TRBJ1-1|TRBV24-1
CATRGRGTEAFF
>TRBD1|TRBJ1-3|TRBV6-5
CAIRTGLGNTIYF
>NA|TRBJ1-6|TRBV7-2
CASSLLGGSQNSPLHF
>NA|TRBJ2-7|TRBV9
CASSPPRSYEQYF
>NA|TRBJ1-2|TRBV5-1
CASRPTGNYGYTF
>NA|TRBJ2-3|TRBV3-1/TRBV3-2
CASSQVGSLTADTQYF
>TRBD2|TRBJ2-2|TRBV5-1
CASSPRISGGAAGELFF
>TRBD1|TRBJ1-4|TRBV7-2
CASSPPRQGVANEKLFF
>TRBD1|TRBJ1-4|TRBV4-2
CASSQLGQSSEKLFF
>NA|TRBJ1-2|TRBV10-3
CAISAGVWRGYTF
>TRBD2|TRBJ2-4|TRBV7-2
CASSLGQGGRRGNIQYF
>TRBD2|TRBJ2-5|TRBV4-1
CASSPRLAGLQETQYF
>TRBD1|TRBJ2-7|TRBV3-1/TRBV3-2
CASSQDRGRYEQYF
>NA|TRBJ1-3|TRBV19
CASSIVGYRPGNTIYF
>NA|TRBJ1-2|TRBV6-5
CASRLSGGDGYTF
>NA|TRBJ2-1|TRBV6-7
CASSSGNRGNEQFF
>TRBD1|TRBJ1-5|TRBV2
CASSDQTGGYQPQHF
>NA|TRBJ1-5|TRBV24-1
CATTSGGGNQPQHF
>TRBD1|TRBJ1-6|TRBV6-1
CASSEALGQGASPLHF
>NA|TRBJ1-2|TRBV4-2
CASSQAGENYGYTF
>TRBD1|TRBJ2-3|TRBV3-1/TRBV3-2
CASSRQGSGADTQYF
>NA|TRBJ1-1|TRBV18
CASSPQRGGTEAFF
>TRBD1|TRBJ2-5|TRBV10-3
CAISSGTGVETQYF
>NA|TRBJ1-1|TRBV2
CASSERIVMNTEAFF
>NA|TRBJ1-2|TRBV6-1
CASSEAPETALLYGYTF